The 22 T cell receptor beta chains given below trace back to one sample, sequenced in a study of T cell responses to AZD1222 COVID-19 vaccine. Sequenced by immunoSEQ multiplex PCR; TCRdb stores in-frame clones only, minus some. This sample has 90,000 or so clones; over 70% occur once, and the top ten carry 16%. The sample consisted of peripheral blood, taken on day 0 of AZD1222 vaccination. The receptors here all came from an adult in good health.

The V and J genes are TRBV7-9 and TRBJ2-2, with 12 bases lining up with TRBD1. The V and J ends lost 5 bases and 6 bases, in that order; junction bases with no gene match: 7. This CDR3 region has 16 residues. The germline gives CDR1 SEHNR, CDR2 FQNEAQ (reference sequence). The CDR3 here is CASSPSGTGGSGELFF. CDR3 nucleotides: TGTGCCAGCAGCCCCTCTGGGACAGGGGGCTCCGGGGAGCTGTTTTTT.

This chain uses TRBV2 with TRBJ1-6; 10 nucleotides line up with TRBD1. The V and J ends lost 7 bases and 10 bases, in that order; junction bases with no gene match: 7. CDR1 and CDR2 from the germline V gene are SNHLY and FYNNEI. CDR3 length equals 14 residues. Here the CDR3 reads CASMPRTGGSPLHF. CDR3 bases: TGTGCCAGCATGCCTAGGACAGGGGGATCACCCCTCCACTTT.

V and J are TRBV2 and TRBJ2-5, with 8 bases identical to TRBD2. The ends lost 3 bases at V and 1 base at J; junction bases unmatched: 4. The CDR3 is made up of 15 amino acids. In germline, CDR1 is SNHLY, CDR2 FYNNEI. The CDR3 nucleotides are TGTGCCAGCAGTGATCAGAGCGGGGGCCAAGAGACCCAGTACTTC. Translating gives CASSDQSGGQETQYF.

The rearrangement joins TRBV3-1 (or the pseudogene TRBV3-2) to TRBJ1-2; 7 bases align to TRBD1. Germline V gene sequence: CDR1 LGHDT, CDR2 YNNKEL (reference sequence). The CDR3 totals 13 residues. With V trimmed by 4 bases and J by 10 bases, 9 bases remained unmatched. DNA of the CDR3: TGTGCCAGCAGCCCTCTGACAGGGATCTACTACACCTTC. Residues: CASSPLTGIYYTF.

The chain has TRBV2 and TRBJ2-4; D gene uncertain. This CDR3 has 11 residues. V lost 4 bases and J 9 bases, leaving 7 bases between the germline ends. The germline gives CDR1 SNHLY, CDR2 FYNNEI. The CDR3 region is CASSVKAIQYF. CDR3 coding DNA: TGTGCCAGCAGTGTTAAGGCCATTCAGTACTTC.

CDR3 residues: CASSLGRGGYEQYF. CDR3 coding DNA: TGTGCCAGCAGCTTGGGCAGGGGGGGCTACGAGCAGTACTTC. The chain links TRBV7-2 to TRBJ2-7; either TRBD1 or TRBD2 may supply D (7 bases each). The CDR3 length is 14 residues. Germline values: CDR1 SGHTA, CDR2 FQGNSA. The V end lost 3 bases, the J end lost 3 bases, and 12 bases lay between the germline ends.

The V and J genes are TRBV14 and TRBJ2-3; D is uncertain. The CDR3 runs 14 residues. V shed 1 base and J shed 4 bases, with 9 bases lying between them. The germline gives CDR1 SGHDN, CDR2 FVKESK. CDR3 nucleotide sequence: TGTGCCAGCAGCCAAGTTCCGGGCGCAGATACGCAGTATTTT. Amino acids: CASSQVPGADTQYF.

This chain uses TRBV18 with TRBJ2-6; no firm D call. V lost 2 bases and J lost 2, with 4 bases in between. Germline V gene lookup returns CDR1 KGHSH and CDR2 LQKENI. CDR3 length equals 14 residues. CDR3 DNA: TGTGCCAGCTCACCAGGGGCTGGGGCCAACGTCCTGACTTTC. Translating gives CASSPGAGANVLTF.

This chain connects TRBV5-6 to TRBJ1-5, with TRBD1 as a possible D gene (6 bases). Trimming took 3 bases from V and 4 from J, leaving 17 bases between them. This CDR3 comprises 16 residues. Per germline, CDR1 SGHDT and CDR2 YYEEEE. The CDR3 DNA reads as TGTGCCAGCAGCTACCGGGGACACCAACTGAATCAGCCCCAGCATTTT. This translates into CASSYRGHQLNQPQHF.

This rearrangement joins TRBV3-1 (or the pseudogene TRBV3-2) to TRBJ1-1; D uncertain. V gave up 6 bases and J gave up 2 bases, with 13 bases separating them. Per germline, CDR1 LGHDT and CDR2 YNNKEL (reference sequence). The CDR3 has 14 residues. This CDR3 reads CASSAVGFNTEAFF. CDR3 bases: TGTGCCAGCAGTGCAGTAGGTTTCAACACTGAAGCTTTCTTT.

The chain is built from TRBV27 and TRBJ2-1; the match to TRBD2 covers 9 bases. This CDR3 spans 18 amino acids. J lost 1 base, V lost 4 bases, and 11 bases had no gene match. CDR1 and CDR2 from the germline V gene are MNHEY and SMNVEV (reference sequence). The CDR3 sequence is CASSSPLAGGRSYNEQFF. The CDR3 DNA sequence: TGTGCCAGCAGTTCACCTCTCGCGGGAGGGCGGTCCTACAATGAGCAGTTCTTC.

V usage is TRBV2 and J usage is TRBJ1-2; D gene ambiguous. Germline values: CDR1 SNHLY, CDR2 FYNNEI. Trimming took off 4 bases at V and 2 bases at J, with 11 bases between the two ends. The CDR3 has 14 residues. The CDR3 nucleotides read TGTGCCAGCAGTGGGGAGGGTATGAACTATGGCTACACCTTC. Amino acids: CASSGEGMNYGYTF.

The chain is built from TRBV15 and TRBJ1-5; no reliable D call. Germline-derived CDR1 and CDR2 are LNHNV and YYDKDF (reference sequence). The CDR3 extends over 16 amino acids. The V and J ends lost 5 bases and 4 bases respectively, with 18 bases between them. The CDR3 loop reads CATSSRRRDRNQPQHF. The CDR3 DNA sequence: TGTGCCACCAGCTCCCGGAGGAGGGATCGGAATCAGCCCCAGCATTTT.

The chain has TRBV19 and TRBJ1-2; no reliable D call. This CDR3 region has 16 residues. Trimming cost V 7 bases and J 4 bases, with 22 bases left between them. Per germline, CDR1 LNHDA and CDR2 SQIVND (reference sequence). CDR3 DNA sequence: TGTGCCAGTACCTCCTGGGCCGCCCCAAGGGTCTATGGCTACACCTTC. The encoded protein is CASTSWAAPRVYGYTF.

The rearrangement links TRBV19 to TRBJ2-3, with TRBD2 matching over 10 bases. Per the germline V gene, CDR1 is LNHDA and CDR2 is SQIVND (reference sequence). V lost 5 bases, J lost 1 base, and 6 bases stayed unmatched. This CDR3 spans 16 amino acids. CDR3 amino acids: CASSVGLAARTDTQYF. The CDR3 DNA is TGTGCCAGTAGTGTCGGACTAGCGGCCCGCACAGATACGCAGTATTTT.

Here the CDR3 reads CASGFSQKDWSGNTIYF. The CDR3 DNA reads TGTGCTAGTGGTTTTAGTCAGAAGGATTGGTCTGGAAACACCATATATTTT. V is TRBV12-5 and J is TRBJ1-3; D unresolved. Trimming took off 3 bases at V and 1 base at J, with 16 bases between the two ends. CDR3 length equals 17 residues. Per the germline V gene, CDR1 is LGHNT and CDR2 is FRNRAP.

CDR3 protein: CASSGDSGTQYF. The CDR3 coding sequence is TGTGCCAGCAGTGGGGACTCTGGGACCCAGTACTTC. The chain has TRBV6-4 and TRBJ2-5, with D perhaps matching TRBD2 (6 bases). With 4 bases removed from V and 7 bases from J, the gap between germline ends came to 10 bases. Germline-derived CDR1 and CDR2 are MRHNA and SNTAGT. There are 12 residues in the CDR3.

The CDR3 DNA reads as TGCGCCAGCAGCTTGGGGATGACTAGCGGGAACGAGCAGTACTTC. Translation gives CASSLGMTSGNEQYF. The rearrangement joins TRBV5-1 to TRBJ2-7; 11 bases align to TRBD2. V lost 0 bases, J lost 5 bases, and 4 bases stayed unmatched. The CDR3 consists of 15 residues. Per the germline V gene, CDR1 is SGHRS and CDR2 is YFSETQ.

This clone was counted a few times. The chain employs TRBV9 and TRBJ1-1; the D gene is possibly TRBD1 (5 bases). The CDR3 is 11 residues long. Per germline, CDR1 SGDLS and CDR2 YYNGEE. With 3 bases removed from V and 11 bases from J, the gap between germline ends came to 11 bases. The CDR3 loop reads CASSAGTAAFF. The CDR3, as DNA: TGTGCCAGCAGCGCGGGGACGGCGGCTTTCTTT. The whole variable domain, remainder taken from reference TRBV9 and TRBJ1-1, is DSGVTQTPKHLITATGQRVTLRCSPRSGDLSVYWYQQSLDQGLQFLIQYYNGEERAKGNILERFSAQQFPDLHSELNLSSLELGDSALYFCASSAGTAAFFGQGTRLTVV.

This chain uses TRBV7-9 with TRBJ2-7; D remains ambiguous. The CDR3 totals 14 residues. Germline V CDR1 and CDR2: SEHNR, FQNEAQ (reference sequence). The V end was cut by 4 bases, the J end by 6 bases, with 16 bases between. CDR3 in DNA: TGTGCCAGCAGCTCCACGGACGAGGATCCCGAGCAGTACTTC. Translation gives CASSSTDEDPEQYF.

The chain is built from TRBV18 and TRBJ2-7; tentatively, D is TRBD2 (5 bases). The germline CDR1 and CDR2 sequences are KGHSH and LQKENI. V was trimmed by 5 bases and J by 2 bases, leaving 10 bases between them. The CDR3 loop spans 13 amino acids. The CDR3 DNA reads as TGTGCCAGCTCAACCGTCGGGGCCTACGAGCAGTACTTC. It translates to CASSTVGAYEQYF.

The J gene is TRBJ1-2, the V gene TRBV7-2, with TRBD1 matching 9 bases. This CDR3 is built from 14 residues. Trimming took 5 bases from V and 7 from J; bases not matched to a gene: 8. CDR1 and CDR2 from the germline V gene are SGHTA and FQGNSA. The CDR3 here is CASSLTTGGSGYTF. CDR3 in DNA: TGTGCCAGCAGCCTAACCACAGGGGGCTCTGGCTACACCTTC.